Here is one T cell receptor (beta chain) with its context. Its antigen is still unknown. These data come from a study of T cells after posttransplantation cyclophosphamide. Study-level results: Tissue-infiltrating T cells from skin or gut overlapped little with blood T cells. Donor CD8+ memory clones often dominated recipient blood repertoires at later times. TRB clonality was highly associated with recipient CMV seropositivity and reactivation.

Per germline, CDR1 SGHVS and CDR2 FNYEAQ. Unmatched junction bases numbered 10, after V lost 6 bases and J lost 6 bases. CDR3 length equals 14 residues. Clones were sequenced by immunoSEQ multiplex PCR, and TCRdb holds only the in-frame ones, with some missing. The sample lists under 3,000 clones, roughly four fifths occurring once. This chain joins TRBV7-6 and TRBJ2-7; 8 bases match TRBD1. The sequencing input was PBMCs. This TCR derives from a man aged 30 to 39 with a blood cancer, CMV-positive, and with a related stem cell donor. The CDR3 DNA follows: TGTGCCAGCAGTTGGTTGGACAGGGATGGCGAGCAGTACTTC. Its translation is CASSWLDRDGEQYF.